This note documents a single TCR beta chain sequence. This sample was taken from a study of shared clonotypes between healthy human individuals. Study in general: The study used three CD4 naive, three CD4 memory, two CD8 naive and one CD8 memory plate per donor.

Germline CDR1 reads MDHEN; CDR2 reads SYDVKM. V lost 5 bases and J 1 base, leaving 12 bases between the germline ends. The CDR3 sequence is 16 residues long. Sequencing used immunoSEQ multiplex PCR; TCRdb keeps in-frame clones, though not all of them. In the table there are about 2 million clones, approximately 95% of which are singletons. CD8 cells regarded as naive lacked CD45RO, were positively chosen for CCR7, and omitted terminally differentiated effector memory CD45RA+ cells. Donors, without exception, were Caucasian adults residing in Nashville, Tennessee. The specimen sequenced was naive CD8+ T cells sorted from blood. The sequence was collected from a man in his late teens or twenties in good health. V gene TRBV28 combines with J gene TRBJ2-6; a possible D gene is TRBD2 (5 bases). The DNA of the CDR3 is TGTGCCAGCAGTAGGGAGATGGGTTCTGGGGCCAACGTCCTGACTTTC. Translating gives CASSREMGSGANVLTF.